This T cell receptor (beta chain) was retrieved from a study of T-cell reconstitution after alpha-beta-depleted transplantation in children. Study-wide points: One year after transplant, T-cell counts and diversity came mostly from newly produced T cells. Reportedly, roughly two months post-transplant, alpha-beta T cells arose from several hundred expanded graft clones. Recipient T cells and thymic progenitors that survived were the source of the high TCRbeta diversity seen at day 60 in some patients.

In its sample, this clonotype was seen many times. No antigen is known for it. Unique molecular identifiers were incorporated into the prepared TCRbeta library. TCRdb reprocessed the PCR reads via MiXCR and lists one record per CDR3 protein. Of 280,000 or so distinct CDR3 sequences in the sample, around 10% were seen once. Trimming removed 10 bases from V and 7 bases from J, with 17 bases in between. This CDR3 contains 13 residues. This clonotype was obtained from a male patient aged 2 to 9 who had a stem cell transplant for chronic granulomatous disease, so the T cells may come from the graft donor. The rearrangement joins TRBV12-3 or TRBV12-4 to TRBJ2-1; possibly TRBD1 for D (6 bases). The starting material was peripheral blood, obtained 180 days after TCRalphabeta/CD19-depleted stem cell transplant. CDR3 sequence (DNA): TGTGCCACCGAGAATAGGGGGATAAATGAGCAGTTCTTC. It translates to CATENRGINEQFF.